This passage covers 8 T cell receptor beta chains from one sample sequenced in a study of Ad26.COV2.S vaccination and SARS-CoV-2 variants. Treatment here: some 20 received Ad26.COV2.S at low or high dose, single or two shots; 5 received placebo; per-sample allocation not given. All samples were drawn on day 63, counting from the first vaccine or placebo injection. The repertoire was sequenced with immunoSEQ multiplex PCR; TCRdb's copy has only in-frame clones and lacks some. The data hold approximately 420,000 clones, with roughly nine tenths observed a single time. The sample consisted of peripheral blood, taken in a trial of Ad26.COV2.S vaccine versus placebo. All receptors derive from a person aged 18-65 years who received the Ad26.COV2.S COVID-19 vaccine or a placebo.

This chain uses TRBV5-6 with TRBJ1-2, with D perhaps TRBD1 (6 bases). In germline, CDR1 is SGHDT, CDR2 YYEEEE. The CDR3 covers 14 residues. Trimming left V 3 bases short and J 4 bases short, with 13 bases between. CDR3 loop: CASSSPDRIYGYTF. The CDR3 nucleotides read TGTGCCAGCAGCTCGCCGGACAGAATCTATGGCTACACCTTC. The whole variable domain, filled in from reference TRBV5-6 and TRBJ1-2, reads DAGVTQSPTHLIKTRGQQVTLRCSPKSGHDTVSWYQQALGQGPQFIFQYYEEEERQRGNFPDRFSGHQFPNYSSELNVNALLLGDSALYLCASSSPDRIYGYTFGSGTRLTVV.

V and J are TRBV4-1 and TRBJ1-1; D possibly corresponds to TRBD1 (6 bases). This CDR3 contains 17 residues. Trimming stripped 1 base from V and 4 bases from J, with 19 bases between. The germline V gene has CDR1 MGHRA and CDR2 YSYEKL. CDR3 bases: TGCGCCAGCAGCCAAGTCATCTCTGGGGGCGCGGGCACTGAAGCTTTCTTT. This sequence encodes CASSQVISGGAGTEAFF.

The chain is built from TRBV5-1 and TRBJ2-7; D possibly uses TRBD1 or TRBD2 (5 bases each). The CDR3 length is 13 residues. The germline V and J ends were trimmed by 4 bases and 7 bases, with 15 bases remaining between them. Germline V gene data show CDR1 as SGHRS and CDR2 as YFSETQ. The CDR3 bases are TGCGCCAGCAGCGTGGGACCGAGTGAGGAGCAGTACTTC. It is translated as CASSVGPSEEQYF.

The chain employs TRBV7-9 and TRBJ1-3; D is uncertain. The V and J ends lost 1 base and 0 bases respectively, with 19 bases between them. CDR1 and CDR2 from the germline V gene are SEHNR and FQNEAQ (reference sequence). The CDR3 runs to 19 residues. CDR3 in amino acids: CASSLGRNLGPFSGNTIYF. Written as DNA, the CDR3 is TGTGCCAGCAGCTTAGGCCGAAACCTCGGACCGTTCTCTGGAAACACCATATATTTT.

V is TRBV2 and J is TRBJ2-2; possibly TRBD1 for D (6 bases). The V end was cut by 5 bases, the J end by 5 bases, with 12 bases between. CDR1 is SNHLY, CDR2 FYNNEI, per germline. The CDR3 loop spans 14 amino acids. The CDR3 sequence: CASSSTGITGELFF. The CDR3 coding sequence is TGTGCCAGCAGTTCTACAGGGATTACCGGGGAGCTGTTTTTT.

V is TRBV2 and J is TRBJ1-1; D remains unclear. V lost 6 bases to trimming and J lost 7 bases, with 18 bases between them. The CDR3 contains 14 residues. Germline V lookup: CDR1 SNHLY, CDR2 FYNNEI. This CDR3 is CASRSATAYGEAFF. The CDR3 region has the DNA TGTGCCAGCAGGTCCGCGACCGCGTACGGTGAAGCTTTCTTT. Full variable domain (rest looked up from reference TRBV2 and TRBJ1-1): EPEVTQTPSHQVTQMGQEVILRCVPISNHLYFYWYRQILGQKVEFLVSFYNNEISEKSEIFDDQFSVERPDGSNFTLKIRSTKLEDSAMYFCASRSATAYGEAFFGQGTRLTVV.

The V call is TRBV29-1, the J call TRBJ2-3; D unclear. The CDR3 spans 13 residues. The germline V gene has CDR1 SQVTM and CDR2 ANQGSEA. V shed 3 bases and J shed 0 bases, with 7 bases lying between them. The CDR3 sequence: CSVELTSTDTQYF. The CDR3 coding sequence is TGCAGCGTTGAGTTGACAAGCACAGATACGCAGTATTTT.

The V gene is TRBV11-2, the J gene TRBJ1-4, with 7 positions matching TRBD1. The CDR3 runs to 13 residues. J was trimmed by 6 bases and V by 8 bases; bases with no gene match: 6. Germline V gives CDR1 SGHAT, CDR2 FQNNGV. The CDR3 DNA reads TGTGCCAGCCACTCCGGGACAGATGAAAAACTGTTTTTT. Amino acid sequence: CASHSGTDEKLFF.